Sequencing of this T cell receptor (beta chain) was carried out in a study of PD-1 blockade in classical Hodgkin lymphoma (dated by TCRdb to the early 2020s). With respect to the entire study: Nivolumab dosing was 3 mg/kg intravenously every 2 weeks, continuing until either disease progression or unacceptable toxicity. The study used CyTOF and TCR beta sequencing to define a peripheral blood immune signature of response to PD-1 blockade in classical Hodgkin lymphoma. What the study reported, not specific to this receptor: The study was limited to a single clinical trial cohort, and causes of repertoire differences, possibly disease activity or prior therapy, remained undefined. Among trial patients, those achieving complete response had baseline diversity similar to that of newly diagnosed patients, while diversity was significantly lower in partial responders and progressors. A significant rise by C4D1 was seen in CD4+ but not CD8+ TCR diversity (p=0.0027 vs p=0.16), with the rise being most apparent in complete responders (p=0.02). Baseline TCR diversity was reported to be lower in newly diagnosed patients than in healthy donors, and even lower in relapsed/refractory patients. Diversity was lower in patients who began nivolumab less than 1 year after ASCT, so these patients were left out of later analyses to avoid confounding by immune reconstitution.

The CDR3 has 15 amino acids, counting the end cysteine and phenylalanine. The sequence is cut down to CDR3 DNA, 45 bases in frame from base 1. The junction carries 7 bases between V and J, which are trimmed by 4 bases and 0 bases respectively. The germline V gene (reference sequence) specifies MNHNY as CDR1 and SVGAGI as CDR2. This clone was seen only once. The target of this receptor is not known. Base qualities were left out, and no much larger clone turns up one base away. The sample's time point label, decoded: cycle 2 day 1 (C2D1) of nivolumab. Relapse after autologous stem cell transplantation had occurred in all trial patients, and cohorts A, B and C were distinguished by prior brentuximab vedotin exposure. A total of under 70 patients with relapsed/refractory classical Hodgkin lymphoma made up the trial cohort, and each patient's best overall response was complete response, partial response or progressive disease. In the multi-cohort phase II CheckMate 205 trial, trial patients received single-agent nivolumab. An independent review committee assessed best overall response by applying the 2007 International Working Group response criteria. Trial PBMCs were collected just before the start of nivolumab (C1D1) and during therapy at cycle 2 day 1 and cycle 4 day 1. Peripheral blood was collected in 8 mL Vacutainer Cell Preparation Tubes, from which PBMCs were isolated by centrifugation and then cryopreserved.

The Qiagen DNeasy kit was used to extract genomic DNA both from unsorted PBMCs and from the negatively selected CD4+ and CD8+ fractions. Amplification of TCR beta CDR3 regions was done by immunoSEQ multiplex PCR with primers that anneal to V and J segments. A synthetic immune receptor repertoire was used to minimize amplification bias, and any remaining bias was removed computationally after sequencing. The authors processed their data as follows. Repertoire diversity was quantified as the Shannon entropy index using custom Python scripts. Unsorted, CD4+ and CD8+ repertoires were analyzed separately, except in combined analyses where CD4+ and CD8+ sequences were merged in silico. A clone was considered expanded if an increase in frequency of at least 2-fold after treatment relative to C1D1 was found, and a pseudocount of 0.5 was applied to clones undetected at baseline. Clones with 0 or 1 copy at C1D1 were classified as singleton clones, and clones with 2 or more copies were classified as non-singleton clones. Clones expanded in unsorted samples were labelled as CD4+, CD8+ or unknown by matching protein sequences in sorted samples from the same patient. Wilcoxon tests on paired samples were used to test diversity changes from C1D1 to C4D1. The source is immuneACCESS, and TCRdb retained only in-frame sequences with V and J called. Part of the clones is not carried over; for the studies checked, unresolved V genes explain less than half of this, and the remainder is unexplained. The V and J calls and clone size are taken from that table; D and trimming were inferred from the DNA. The sample table contains about 15,000 clones; only one count was recorded for approximately 83% of them. Around 37% of the sample is held by the ten biggest clonotypes.

Recombination linked TRBV6-6 to TRBJ2-6; the D gene remains uncertain. This receptor was identified in a human donor with classical Hodgkin lymphoma. The sample in question was peripheral blood mononuclear cells (PBMCs), obtained before the second cycle of nivolumab. The sequenced DNA is TGTGCCAGCAGTTCGATCCACTCTGGGGCCAACGTCCTGACTTTC. This yields the protein CASSSIHSGANVLTF.